The text below deals with one T cell receptor beta chain. The antigen is undetermined. As to time point: week 35, safety follow-up. In every dose of vaccine, 300 ug of mutant IDH1 20-mer peptide was given alongside topical imiquimod. Patients, over weeks 1, 3, 5, 7, 11, 15, 19 and 23, received a total of eight vaccinations. Some clones are missing from TCRdb's copy, which holds only in-frame ones; the method was immunoSEQ multiplex PCR. Counted here are 73,000 or so clones, roughly 84% occurring once; the ten biggest clones make up 10% to 15%. This sample is drawn from a study of a mutant IDH1 vaccine in newly diagnosed glioma. The wider study: Patients got radiotherapy, temozolomide, or both beforehand, and most got both. Regarding the study as a whole: The occurrence of vaccine-induced immune responses was seen in around 93% of patients. Pseudoprogression looked unconnected to shifts in top peripheral T cell clonotypes.

Deletions cut 2 bases from V and 0 bases from J, with 7 bases between. CDR1 and CDR2 (germline): SGHDN, FVKESK. CDR3 size: 14 residues. This clonotype was obtained from a young man with glioma. The chain employs TRBV14 and TRBJ1-1; D call uncertain. The sequenced sample was PBMCs, obtained from a glioma patient whose treatment included an IDH1 peptide vaccine. CDR3 residues: CASSQYVLNTEAFF. The CDR3 DNA reads as TGTGCCAGCAGCCAATATGTTCTGAACACTGAAGCTTTCTTT. The variable domain in full, with the rest retrieved from reference TRBV14 and TRBJ1-1, is EAGVTQFPSHSVIEKGQTVTLRCDPISGHDNLYWYRRVMGKEIKFLLHFVKESKQDESGMPNNRFLAERTGGTYSTLKVQPAELEDSGVYFCASSQYVLNTEAFFGQGTRLTVV.